The count of the clone carrying this T cell receptor beta chain is one. The sample originates from a study of blood T cell repertoires in COVID-19. For the study at large: Samples came from the United States, Italy and Spain, spanning acute and convalescent COVID-19. T cells, B-cell-depleted T cells, or PBMCs supplied cDNA or gDNA.

Profiling relied on immunoSEQ multiplex PCR, and the TCRdb table lists in-frame clones only, not all of them. The data contain over 10,000 clones, about 88% of them seen just once; the ten biggest clones take up roughly half. Sequencing was carried out using peripheral blood. The source is a man aged 80 or over with acute or convalescent COVID-19.

CDR3 nucleotide sequence: TGTGCCAGCAGCCCCCAGGTGGACACTGAAGCTTTCTTT. It encodes CASSPQVDTEAFF. V gene TRBV21-1 combines with J gene TRBJ1-1; the tabulated D call, TRBD1, remains unverified against the DNA. TRBV21-1 is an annotated pseudogene. This CDR3 has 13 amino acids.